The 21 T cell receptor beta chains below were found in one sample sequenced in a study of blood T cell repertoires in COVID-19. Generated by immunoSEQ multiplex PCR, the TCRdb table keeps only in-frame clones and is missing some. Of under 350,000 clones in the sample, roughly nine tenths were seen once. The sample was peripheral blood. These TCRs come from a woman aged 25 to 45 with COVID-19, enrolled during active disease.

The chain joins TRBV27 to TRBJ1-6, with 10 bases aligning to TRBD1. Trimming at V came to 0 bases and at J to 8 bases, leaving 7 bases not matched to a gene. Germline V gives CDR1 MNHEY, CDR2 SMNVEV (reference sequence). This CDR3 has 17 residues. Here the CDR3 DNA reads TGTGCCAGCAGTTTATCCCCCACCGGGACAGGGGATTCACCCCTCCACTTT. It codes for CASSLSPTGTGDSPLHF.

This clone was observed a handful of times. The V gene is TRBV14, the J gene TRBJ1-6; 7 bases fit TRBD1. This CDR3 spans 14 amino acids. Germline V gene sequence: CDR1 SGHDN, CDR2 FVKESK. V shed 7 bases, J shed 7 bases, and the junction held 7 bases outside the gene matches. The CDR3 DNA follows: TGTGCCAGCACCGAGACAGGGCTGAATTCACCCCTCCACTTT. Its protein product is CASTETGLNSPLHF.

V gene TRBV19 combines with J gene TRBJ2-5, with 11 positions matching TRBD2. The CDR3 length is 16 residues. Germline V gives CDR1 LNHDA, CDR2 SQIVND (reference sequence). The J segment lost 4 bases and the V segment lost 5 bases, leaving 9 bases of the junction unmatched. This CDR3 reads CASSSSGGPEGETQYF. The CDR3 region has the DNA TGTGCCAGTAGTTCTAGCGGGGGGCCGGAAGGAGAGACCCAGTACTTC.

This sequence joins TRBV20-1 and TRBJ1-6; D uncertain. The CDR3 is 16 amino acids. The ends were cut back, 3 bases at V and 6 bases at J, with 18 bases in the middle. Per the germline V gene, CDR1 is DFQATT and CDR2 is SNEGSKA (reference sequence). The CDR3 DNA is TGCAGTGCTAGTCCGGGTGAGGCAAGAGGTAATTCACCCCTCCACTTT. It is translated as CSASPGEARGNSPLHF.

The chain combines TRBV4-1 with TRBJ1-2; 11 bases are a match to TRBD1. CDR3 length equals 16 residues. Germline lookup yields CDR1 MGHRA and CDR2 YSYEKL. Trimming cost V 2 bases and J 2 bases; bases outside gene matches: 4. In DNA form, the CDR3 reads TGCGCCAGCAGCCAACCCCGGACAGGGGGCAACTATGGCTACACCTTC. The encoded protein is CASSQPRTGGNYGYTF.

This chain links TRBV6-5 with TRBJ2-3, with D maybe TRBD1 (5 bases). Trimming shortened V by 0 bases and J by 6 bases, and 7 bases separated the two germline ends. This CDR3 is built from 13 residues. Germline CDR1 reads MNHEY; CDR2 reads SVGAGI. The CDR3, as DNA: TGTGCCAGCAGTTACTCGAACAGGGATACGCAGTATTTT. Protein sequence: CASSYSNRDTQYF.

The rearrangement links TRBV19 to TRBJ1-2, with D possibly being TRBD1 (5 bases). Per the germline V gene, CDR1 is LNHDA and CDR2 is SQIVND (reference sequence). This CDR3 region has 15 residues. V was trimmed by 4 bases and J by 4 bases, leaving 16 bases between them. This CDR3 is CASSNERTLVYGYTF. The CDR3 DNA reads TGTGCCAGTAGTAATGAACGGACATTAGTCTATGGCTACACCTTC.

The chain uses TRBV19 and TRBJ2-1; D is possibly TRBD1 (6 bases). Per the germline V gene, CDR1 is LNHDA and CDR2 is SQIVND (reference sequence). The CDR3 runs 14 residues. Trimming pared 8 bases from V and 4 bases from J, leaving 15 bases between. Here the CDR3 DNA reads TGTGCCAGTCGCCGCCGACAGGAGTACAATGAGCAGTTCTTC. Amino acids: CASRRRQEYNEQFF.

In its sample, this clone was seen once. The chain couples TRBV9 to TRBJ2-2; 10 positions agree with TRBD2. Germline CDR1 and CDR2: SGDLS and YYNGEE. The V segment lost 4 bases and the J segment 5 bases; nucleotides outside the gene matches: 17. This CDR3 contains 19 residues. This CDR3 is CASSSSRSSGGPRTGELFF. The CDR3 nucleotides read TGTGCCAGCAGCTCATCTCGGTCTAGCGGGGGCCCGCGGACCGGGGAGCTGTTTTTT.

The sample holds one count of this clone. This sequence joins TRBV7-2 and TRBJ2-3; 9 bases align to TRBD1. V gave up 5 bases and J gave up 4 bases; unmatched junction bases: 1. CDR3 length: 13 amino acids. CDR1 and CDR2 from the germline V gene are SGHTA and FQGNSA. CDR3 sequence (DNA): TGTGCCAGCAGCCGGGACAGGGCAGATACGCAGTATTTT. Its translation is CASSRDRADTQYF.

The rearrangement uses TRBV3-1 (or the pseudogene TRBV3-2) and TRBJ1-2; 7 bases align to TRBD1. The CDR3 runs to 14 residues. Losses at the gene ends were 1 base for V and 8 bases for J; bases not matched to a gene: 7. The germline CDR1 and CDR2 sequences are LGHDT and YNNKEL (reference sequence). The DNA of the CDR3 is TGTGCCAGCAGCCAAGCCTTACAGGGGTCGGGCTACACCTTC. Residues: CASSQALQGSGYTF.

This clone showed up many times. The V and J genes are TRBV6-2 or TRBV6-3 and TRBJ2-2; 11 bases are shared with TRBD2. This CDR3 comprises 16 residues. In germline, CDR1 is MNHEY, CDR2 SVGEGT. Trimming removed 6 bases from V and 4 bases from J; junction bases left unmatched: 7. CDR3 residues: CASSPVTSGATGELFF. DNA for the CDR3: TGTGCCAGCAGCCCCGTGACTAGCGGGGCCACCGGGGAGCTGTTTTTT.

The gene calls are TRBV10-2 and TRBJ2-1; D gene unclear. Between the trimmed V and J ends, which lost 11 bases and 8 bases, there was a span of 16 bases. Germline values: CDR1 WSHSY, CDR2 SAAADI. The CDR3 is 12 amino acids. The DNA for the CDR3 is TGCGCCTCCCAATCGGGTCGGCATGAGCAGTTCTTC. It codes for CASQSGRHEQFF.

This clone was seen once. The rearrangement links TRBV28 to TRBJ2-5, with 7 bases identical to TRBD2. This CDR3 is 15 amino acids long. V lost 6 bases and J lost 5; bases outside the gene matches: 12. CDR1 and CDR2 (germline): MDHEN, SYDVKM. As DNA, the CDR3 is TGTGCCAGCAGCCTGCCGGGACTACCTCAGGAGACCCAGTACTTC. Protein: CASSLPGLPQETQYF.

This rearrangement joins TRBV2 to TRBJ1-4; 8 nucleotides align to TRBD1. Germline values: CDR1 SNHLY, CDR2 FYNNEI. The V and J ends lost 3 bases and 4 bases, in that order; junction bases with no gene match: 16. CDR3 length: 19 residues. CDR3 protein: CASSDGQGVSRHINEKLFF. The DNA for the CDR3 is TGTGCCAGCAGTGACGGACAGGGAGTCTCCCGACACATTAATGAAAAACTGTTTTTT.

CDR3 residues: CASRHNRGGNPRSTDTQYF. The CDR3 DNA reads TGTGCCAGCAGGCATAACAGGGGCGGAAATCCCAGAAGCACAGATACGCAGTATTTT. V usage is TRBV2 and J usage is TRBJ2-3; 7 bases map to TRBD1. The V gene's germline CDR1 is SNHLY and CDR2 FYNNEI. This CDR3 has 19 residues. Trimming at V came to 6 bases and at J to 0 bases, leaving 18 bases not matched to a gene.

This clone came up once. V gene TRBV27 combines with J gene TRBJ2-1; 8 nucleotides align to TRBD2. CDR1 is MNHEY, CDR2 SMNVEV, per germline (reference sequence). CDR3 length equals 15 residues. With 5 bases clipped from V and 6 bases from J, the junction kept 9 bases outside the gene matches. CDR3 in amino acids: CASSPGAGEGNEQFF. Written as DNA, the CDR3 is TGTGCCAGCAGTCCCGGAGCGGGGGAGGGCAATGAGCAGTTCTTC.

V is TRBV29-1 and J is TRBJ2-1; TRBD2 agrees at 13 bases. This CDR3 is built from 15 residues. From germline, CDR1 is SQVTM and CDR2 ANQGSEA. The ends lost 1 base at V and 4 bases at J; junction bases unmatched: 1. The CDR3 sequence: CSVEGLAGGYNEQFF. The CDR3 region has the DNA TGCAGCGTTGAAGGACTAGCGGGGGGTTACAATGAGCAGTTCTTC.

The genes are TRBV4-1 and TRBJ2-1, with 7 bases fitting TRBD2. Germline V gives CDR1 MGHRA, CDR2 YSYEKL. The CDR3 consists of 15 residues. With 4 bases clipped from V and 1 base from J, the junction kept 4 bases outside the gene matches. The CDR3 region has the DNA TGCGCCAGCAGCCTCCGGACTAGTTCCTACAATGAGCAGTTCTTC. It is translated as CASSLRTSSYNEQFF.

CDR3 loop: CASRSTGRGDGYTF. The DNA for the CDR3 is TGTGCCAGCAGATCTACAGGGCGAGGGGATGGCTACACCTTC. This rearrangement joins TRBV6-5 to TRBJ1-2, with a weak D call TRBD1 (6 bases). Trimming left V 6 bases short and J 6 bases short, with 17 bases between. The germline V gene has CDR1 MNHEY and CDR2 SVGAGI. CDR3 length: 14 residues.

This clone was found a few times. The J gene is TRBJ2-3, the V gene TRBV6-4, with 9 nucleotides matching TRBD1. V trimming: 6 bases; J trimming: 0 bases; junction bases outside the gene matches: 4. Germline V gene data show CDR1 as MRHNA and CDR2 as SNTAGT. The CDR3 totals 15 residues. CDR3 coding DNA: TGTGCCAGCAGCGAGGGGACAGGGAGCACAGATACGCAGTATTTT. Its translation: CASSEGTGSTDTQYF.